The present T cell receptor (beta chain) was sequenced within a study of blood T cell repertoires in COVID-19. Study background: Sites across the United States, Italy and Spain contributed samples from acute and convalescent COVID-19. Sources were T cells, B-cell-depleted T cells, or PBMCs; the material itself was cDNA or gDNA.

The CDR3 is made up of 17 amino acids. Per germline, CDR1 LGHDT and CDR2 YNNKEL (reference sequence). V was cut by 1 base and J by 1 base, with 15 bases left in between. Original analysis: Scientists estimated how many nucleated cells there were by amplifying reference gene primers. Profiled with immunoSEQ multiplex PCR; TCRdb holds only in-frame clones, not every one. The V and J calls and clone size were taken over from that table, and D and trimming were inferred from the DNA. The sample includes 240,000 or so clones, roughly four fifths of them seen just once. Input material: peripheral blood. The receptor comes from a man aged 25-40 years who had recovered from COVID-19. The chain joins TRBV3-1 (or the pseudogene TRBV3-2) to TRBJ2-3, with D possibly TRBD2 on 5 matching bases. CDR3 amino acids: CASSQGASSTGTDTQYF. In DNA form, the CDR3 reads TGTGCCAGCAGCCAAGGGGCTAGCAGCACAGGCACAGATACGCAGTATTTT.